Listed below are T cell receptor beta chains from one sample, sequenced in a study of technical replicates of blood from several donors. Sequencing used immunoSEQ multiplex PCR; TCRdb keeps in-frame clones, though not all of them. The table includes fewer than 110,000 clones, over 95% detected once. Specimen: T cells isolated from PBMCs. These receptors originate from a human donor in good health. CDR3s include the opening cysteine and the closing phenylalanine or tryptophan. The D gene is left open where the match is weak. Size tells how often a clone was seen (once, few, many) or the class of an expanded clone, and some rows leave it out.

TRBV28	TRBJ1-2	NA	once	CASSIRKTAYGYTF	TGTGCCAGCAGCATACGGAAGACAGCCTATGGCTACACCTTC
TRBV11-2	TRBJ2-1	TRBD2	once	CASSIRLAGIYNEQFF	TGTGCCAGCAGCATTAGACTAGCGGGTATATACAATGAGCAGTTCTTC
TRBV4-1	TRBJ1-4	NA	once	CASSQWRNEKLFF	TGCGCCAGCAGCCAGTGGCGGAATGAAAAACTGTTTTTT
TRBV6-5	TRBJ2-1	TRBD2	NA	CASSSGLAGSNEQFF	TGTGCCAGCAGTTCAGGACTAGCGGGGTCCAATGAGCAGTTCTTC
TRBV25-1	TRBJ2-1	NA	NA	CASQPRGGPYNEQFF	TGTGCCAGTCAGCCCCGTGGGGGCCCCTACAATGAGCAGTTCTTC
TRBV19	TRBJ2-7	TRBD2	NA	CASMGLADNTEQYF	TGTGCCAGTATGGGACTAGCGGACAACACCGAGCAGTACTTC
TRBV5-1	TRBJ2-7	TRBD2	NA	CASSTSGGYLYEQYF	TGCGCCAGCAGCACTAGCGGGGGCTACCTCTACGAGCAGTACTTC
TRBV7-9	TRBJ2-7	NA	NA	CASSAQQGYEQYF	TGTGCCAGCAGCGCTCAACAGGGATACGAGCAGTACTTC
TRBV6-1	TRBJ1-5	NA	NA	CASSELYSNQPQHF	TGTGCCAGCAGTGAACTCTATAGCAATCAGCCCCAGCATTTT
TRBV29-1	TRBJ1-1	NA	NA	CSVDRGSNTEAFF	TGCAGCGTTGATCGGGGATCCAACACTGAAGCTTTCTTT
TRBV10-1	TRBJ2-7	TRBD2	once	CASSESGLAQGAYEQYF	TGCGCCAGCAGTGAGTCCGGACTAGCCCAAGGGGCCTACGAGCAGTACTTC
TRBV2	TRBJ2-3	NA	NA	CASTPAGYTQYF	TGTGCCAGCACCCCGGCGGGTTATACGCAGTATTTT
TRBV28	TRBJ2-2	NA	NA	CASRRYPGFTDTGELFF	TGTGCCAGCAGACGATACCCAGGGTTTACCGACACCGGGGAGCTGTTTTTT
TRBV6-5	TRBJ2-7	TRBD1	NA	CASGTGGPYEQYF	TGTGCCAGTGGGACAGGTGGACCCTACGAGCAGTACTTC
TRBV21-1	TRBJ1-5	NA	NA	CASSSGNSNQPQHF	TGTGCCAGCAGCTCCGGGAATAGCAATCAGCCCCAGCATTTT
TRBV19	TRBJ1-4	TRBD1	NA	CASSIGGQGEEKLFF	TGTGCCAGTAGTATAGGGGGGCAGGGGGAAGAAAAACTGTTTTTT
TRBV11-3	TRBJ2-7	NA	NA	CASSSLISKAGYEQYF	TGTGCCAGCAGCTCCCTTATCTCGAAGGCAGGCTACGAGCAGTACTTC
TRBV5-4	TRBJ1-2	NA	NA	CASYPRGWSVDYGYTF	TGTGCCAGTTACCCTCGGGGGTGGTCTGTCGACTATGGCTACACCTTC
TRBV15	TRBJ2-1	TRBD1	NA	CATSRSDREYEQFF	TGTGCCACCAGCAGGTCGGACAGGGAGTACGAGCAGTTCTTC